This T cell receptor beta chain comes out of a study of siplizumab effects on memory and regulatory T cells. Whole-study results and caveats: The majority of clones, roughly 80-96% of proliferating CD4+ or CD8+ clones, lacked an assignable naive or memory phenotype. The alloreactive clones that mapped to unstimulated subsets made up only a minor fraction. Unstimulated naive T cells seemed to show more diversity than memory cells did, and they also seemed to be among the major contributors to the alloresponse.

The sample holds a few counts of this clone. What it recognizes is unknown. Other DNA sequences in this specimen translate into the identical CDR3. CDR1 is LNHDA, CDR2 SQIVND, per germline (reference sequence). Between the trimmed V and J ends, which lost 3 bases and 2 bases, there was a span of 15 bases. The CDR3 runs 16 residues. It was roughly 99,000 TCR templates that were assayed per sample. Sequencing used immunoSEQ multiplex PCR; TCRdb keeps in-frame clones, though not all of them. The sample carries approximately 94,000 clones, 94% recorded once. This chain links TRBV19 with TRBJ2-3, with D hard to call. The specimen was non-Treg CD4+ T cells sorted from blood. The TCR sequence derives from a human donor in good health. CDR3 amino acids: CASSIGAATSTDTQYF. The CDR3 bases are TGTGCCAGTAGTATCGGAGCCGCGACTTCCACAGATACGCAGTATTTT. The full variable domain, rest sourced from reference TRBV19 and TRBJ2-3, is DGGITQSPKYLFRKEGQNVTLSCEQNLNHDAMYWYRQDPGQGLRLIYYSQIVNDFQKGDIAEGYSVSREKKESFPLTVTSAQKNPTAFYLCASSIGAATSTDTQYFGPGTRLTVL.